Listed here are 2 T cell receptor beta chains from one sample, sequenced in a study of shared clonotypes between healthy human individuals (dated by TCRdb to the early 2020s). Library method: the immunoSEQ multiplex PCR assay. TCRdb mirrors the immuneACCESS table, restricted to in-frame sequences. Some clones are absent from its copies; in checked studies, under half trace to an unresolved V gene, and the reason for the others is unknown. The sample has about 2 million clones on record, 85% to 95% of them singletons. Of the sample, under 0.15% falls within the top ten clones. The material sequenced was naive CD4+ T cells sorted from blood. The cell subset or site label here, explained by the study, means: CD45RA+ positively selected. The receptors originated from a man aged 18 to 29 in good health.

The chain combines TRBV5-1 with TRBJ2-2; 9 bases agree with TRBD1. The CDR3 consists of 18 residues. V lost 0 bases, J lost 0 bases, and 6 bases stayed unmatched. Germline CDR1 SGHRS, CDR2 YFSETQ. The DNA for the CDR3 is TGCGCCAGCAGCTTGGAGGGCGGGACAGGGACGAACACCGGGGAGCTGTTTTTT. This encodes CASSLEGGTGTNTGELFF.

This clone was detected once. The chain recombines TRBV5-1 with TRBJ1-1; 8 nucleotides match TRBD1. CDR1 is SGHRS and CDR2 is YFSETQ in the germline V gene. The CDR3 is made up of 14 amino acids. Germline trimming cut 4 bases from V and 1 base from J; bases unmatched to any gene: 3. This CDR3 reads CASSIGTGNTEAFF. Here the CDR3 DNA reads TGCGCCAGCAGCATTGGGACAGGGAACACTGAAGCTTTCTTT.